The rows below give T cell receptor beta chains drawn from one sample of a study of blood T cell repertoires in COVID-19. Using immunoSEQ multiplex PCR, the repertoire was profiled, and TCRdb retains in-frame clones only, with some absent. The sample lists about 120,000 clones; about 87% were seen once. The specimen sequenced was peripheral blood. Receptor source: a woman between 70 and 85 years old with acute or convalescent COVID-19. CDR3s include the opening cysteine and the closing phenylalanine or tryptophan. The D gene is left open where the match is weak.

CDR3nt,CDR3aa,j_gene,v_gene,d_gene
TGTGCCAGCAGTTCCTCCCCCCCCACATATGGCTACACCTTC,CASSSSPPTYGYTF,TRBJ1-2,TRBV28,-
TGTGCCAGCAGTGACGGACAGGGGGCGATTGAGCAGTTCTTC,CASSDGQGAIEQFF,TRBJ2-1,TRBV2,TRBD1
TGTGCCAGCAGCTTGGCAACAGAAGCGTACTTC,CASSLATEAYF,TRBJ2-5,TRBV5-6,-
TGCGCCAGCAGCTCGCCCACATTTTACGGCTACACCTTC,CASSSPTFYGYTF,TRBJ1-2,TRBV5-1,-
TGTGCCAGCAGCTCCGCGGGGGGGTCGAACACCGGGGAGCTGTTTTTT,CASSSAGGSNTGELFF,TRBJ2-2,TRBV7-3,TRBD2
TGCGCCAGCAGCGCTGGACAGGTGGGCGAGCAGTACTTC,CASSAGQVGEQYF,TRBJ2-7,TRBV5-1,TRBD1
TGTGCCAGCAGCCACGAACTAGCTACAAACACCGGGGAGCTGTTTTTT,CASSHELATNTGELFF,TRBJ2-2,TRBV7-3,-
TGTGCCATCAGTGACCTAGCGGGGGGAAGGACCGGGGAGCTGTTTTTT,CAISDLAGGRTGELFF,TRBJ2-2,TRBV10-3,TRBD2
TGCGCCAGCAGCCAACCGACCGGGAGCTCTGGAAACACCATATATTTT,CASSQPTGSSGNTIYF,TRBJ1-3,TRBV4-1,-
TGTGCCAGCAGCTGGGACAGCTACGAGCAGTACTTC,CASSWDSYEQYF,TRBJ2-7,TRBV5-5,TRBD1
TGCGCCAGCAGCCCGGGACTGGATAATTCACCCCTCCACTTT,CASSPGLDNSPLHF,TRBJ1-6,TRBV5-1,-
TGTGCCACCAGCAGAGAAGGGGGCAGGGTATCCTACGAGCAGTACTTC,CATSREGGRVSYEQYF,TRBJ2-7,TRBV15,TRBD1
TGTGCCAGCAGTGGGACGGACAGGATCAATCAGCCCCAGCATTTT,CASSGTDRINQPQHF,TRBJ1-5,TRBV2,TRBD1
TGTGCCAGCAGTGGAGGGGCAGTGAACACTGAAGCTTTCTTT,CASSGGAVNTEAFF,TRBJ1-1,TRBV28,-
TGCGCCAGCAGTTGGGGGGGCTCGAACACTGAAGCTTTCTTT,CASSWGGSNTEAFF,TRBJ1-1,TRBV10-1,-
TGTGCCAGCAGTCCGGGACAGGCCACAGATACGCAGTATTTT,CASSPGQATDTQYF,TRBJ2-3,TRBV6-4,TRBD1
TGTGCCAGCAGAAGCACAGGTGGAAACACCATATATTTT,CASRSTGGNTIYF,TRBJ1-3,TRBV2,-
TGTGCCAGCTCACTTAGCCAAGCCAGCAGAGATGAAAAACTGTTTTTT,CASSLSQASRDEKLFF,TRBJ1-4,TRBV18,-
TGTGCAAGTCGCTTAGTAAACAGGGGCCCAGGGGCCGAGCAGTACTTC,CASRLVNRGPGAEQYF,TRBJ2-7,TRBV12-2,-
TGTGCCAGCAGAATCGTAGGGACAGGGATCGGTGGCTACACCTTC,CASRIVGTGIGGYTF,TRBJ1-2,TRBV27,TRBD1
TGTGCCAGCAGCTTTGGCGGAACAGATACGCAGTATTTT,CASSFGGTDTQYF,TRBJ2-3,TRBV7-9,-
TGTGCCAGCCAAGGGAGGAGGGGCTTGTCAGATACGCAGTATTTT,CASQGRRGLSDTQYF,TRBJ2-3,TRBV28,-